This T cell receptor (beta chain) was captured by sequencing in a study of OX40 agonist ivuxolimab in advanced cancers. Assay used: immunoSEQ multiplex PCR; TCRdb lists only in-frame clones, some missing. Here the sample spans some 85,000 clones, roughly 88% being singletons. With 3 bases removed from V and 3 bases from J, the gap between germline ends came to 8 bases. Germline V lookup: CDR1 KGHSH, CDR2 LQKENI. CDR3 length equals 13 residues. This chain joins TRBV18 and TRBJ1-2; D not certain. The input for sequencing was CD4+ or CD8+ T cells sorted from blood, taken in a trial of the OX40 agonist ivuxolimab. This TCR was recovered from an adult with an advanced solid tumor such as melanoma, head and neck, liver or kidney cancer. The CDR3 here is CASSPPGYYGYTF. In nucleotides, the CDR3 is TGTGCCAGCTCACCTCCGGGATACTATGGCTACACCTTC.